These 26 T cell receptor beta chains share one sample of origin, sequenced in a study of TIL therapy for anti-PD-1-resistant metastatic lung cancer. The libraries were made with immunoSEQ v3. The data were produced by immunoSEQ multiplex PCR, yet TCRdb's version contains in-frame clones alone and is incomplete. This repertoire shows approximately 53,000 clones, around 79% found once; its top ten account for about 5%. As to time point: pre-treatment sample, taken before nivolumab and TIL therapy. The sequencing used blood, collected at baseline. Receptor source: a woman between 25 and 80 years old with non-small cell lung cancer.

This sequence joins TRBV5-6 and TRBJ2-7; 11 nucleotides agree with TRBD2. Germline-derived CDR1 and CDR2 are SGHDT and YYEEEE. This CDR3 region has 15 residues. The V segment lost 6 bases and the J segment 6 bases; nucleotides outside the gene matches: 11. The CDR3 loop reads CASMLDYLAGGEQYF. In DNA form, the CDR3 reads TGTGCCAGCATGTTGGATTATCTAGCGGGAGGCGAGCAGTACTTC.

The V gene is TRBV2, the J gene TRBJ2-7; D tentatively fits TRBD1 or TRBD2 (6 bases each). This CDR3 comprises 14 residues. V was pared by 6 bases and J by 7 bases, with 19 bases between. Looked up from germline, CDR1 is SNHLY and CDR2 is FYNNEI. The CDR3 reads CASRARSGADEQYF. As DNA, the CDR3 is TGTGCCAGCAGAGCTCGGTCGGGGGCGGATGAGCAGTACTTC.

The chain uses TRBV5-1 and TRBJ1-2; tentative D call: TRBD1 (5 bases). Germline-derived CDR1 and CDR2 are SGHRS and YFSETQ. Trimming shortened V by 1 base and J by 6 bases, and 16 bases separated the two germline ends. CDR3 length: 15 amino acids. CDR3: CASSLSQGVWNGYTF. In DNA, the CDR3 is TGCGCCAGCAGCTTGTCTCAGGGAGTATGGAATGGCTACACCTTC.

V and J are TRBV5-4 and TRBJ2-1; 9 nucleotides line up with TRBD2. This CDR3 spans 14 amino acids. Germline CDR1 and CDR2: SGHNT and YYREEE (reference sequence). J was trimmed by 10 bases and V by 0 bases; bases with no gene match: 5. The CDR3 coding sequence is TGTGCCAGCAGCTTGGGCGGGAGGGCCGAGGAGCAGTTCTTC. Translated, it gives CASSLGGRAEEQFF.

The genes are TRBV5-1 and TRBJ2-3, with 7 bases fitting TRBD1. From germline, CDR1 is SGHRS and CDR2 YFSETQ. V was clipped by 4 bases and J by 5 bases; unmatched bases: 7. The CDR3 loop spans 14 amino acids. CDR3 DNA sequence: TGCGCCAGCAGCAGTGACAGGGAAGGAGATACGCAGTATTTT. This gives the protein CASSSDREGDTQYF.

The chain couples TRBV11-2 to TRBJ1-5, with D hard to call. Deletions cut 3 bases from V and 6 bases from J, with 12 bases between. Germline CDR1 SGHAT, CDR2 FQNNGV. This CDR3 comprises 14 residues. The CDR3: CASSLSGFVQPQHF. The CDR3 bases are TGTGCCAGCAGCTTGTCCGGGTTTGTTCAGCCCCAGCATTTT.

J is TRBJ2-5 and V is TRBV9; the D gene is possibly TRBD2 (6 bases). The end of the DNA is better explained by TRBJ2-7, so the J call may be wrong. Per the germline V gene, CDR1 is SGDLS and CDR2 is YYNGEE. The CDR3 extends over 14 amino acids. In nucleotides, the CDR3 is TGTGCCAGCAGCCCCTCTAGGAGGGAGGACGAGCAGTACTTC. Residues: CASSPSRREDEQYF.

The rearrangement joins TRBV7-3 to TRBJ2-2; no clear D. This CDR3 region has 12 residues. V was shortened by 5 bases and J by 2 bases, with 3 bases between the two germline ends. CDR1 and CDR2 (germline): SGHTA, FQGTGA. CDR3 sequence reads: CASSTNTGELFF. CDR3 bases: TGTGCCAGCAGCACAAACACCGGGGAGCTGTTTTTT. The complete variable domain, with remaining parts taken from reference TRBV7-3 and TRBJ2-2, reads GAGVSQTPSNKVTEKGKYVELRCDPISGHTALYWYRQSLGQGPEFLIYFQGTGAADDSGLPNDRFFAVRPEGSVSTLKIQRTERGDSAVYLCASSTNTGELFFGEGSRLTVL.

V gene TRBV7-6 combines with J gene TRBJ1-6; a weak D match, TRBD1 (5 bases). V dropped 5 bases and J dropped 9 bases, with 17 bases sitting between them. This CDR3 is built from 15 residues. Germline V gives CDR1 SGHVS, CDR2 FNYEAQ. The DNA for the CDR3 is TGTGCCAGCAGCCCACGCAGGGCTTTTGGTTCACCCCTCCACTTT. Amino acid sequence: CASSPRRAFGSPLHF.

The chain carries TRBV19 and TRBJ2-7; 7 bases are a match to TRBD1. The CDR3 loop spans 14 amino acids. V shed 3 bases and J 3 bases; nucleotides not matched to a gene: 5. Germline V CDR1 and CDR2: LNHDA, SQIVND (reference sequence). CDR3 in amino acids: CASSIGTARYEQYF. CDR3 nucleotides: TGTGCCAGTAGTATCGGGACAGCCCGCTACGAGCAGTACTTC.

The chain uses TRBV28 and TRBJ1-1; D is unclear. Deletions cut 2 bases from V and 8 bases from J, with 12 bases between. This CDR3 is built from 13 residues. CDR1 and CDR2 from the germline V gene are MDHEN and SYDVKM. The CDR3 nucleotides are TGTGCCAGCAGTTTAATGAGCGAGAGGGAAGCTTTCTTT. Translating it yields CASSLMSEREAFF.

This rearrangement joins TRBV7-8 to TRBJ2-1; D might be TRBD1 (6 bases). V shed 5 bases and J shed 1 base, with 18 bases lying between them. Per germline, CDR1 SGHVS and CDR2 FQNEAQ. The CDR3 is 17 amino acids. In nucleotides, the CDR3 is TGTGCCAGCAGCGGGGGCGGATTAACCCAGTCCTACAATGAGCAGTTCTTC. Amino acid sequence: CASSGGGLTQSYNEQFF. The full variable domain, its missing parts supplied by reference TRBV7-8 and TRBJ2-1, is GAGVSQSPRYKVAKRGQDVALRCDPISGHVSLFWYQQALGQGPEFLTYFQNEAQLDKSGLPSDRFFAERPEGSVSTLKIQRTQQEDSAVYLCASSGGGLTQSYNEQFFGPGTRLTVL.

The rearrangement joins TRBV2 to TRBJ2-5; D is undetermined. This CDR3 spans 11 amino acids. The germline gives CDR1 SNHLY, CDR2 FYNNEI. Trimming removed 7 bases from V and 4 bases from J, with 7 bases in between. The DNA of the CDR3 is TGTGCCAGCATGTATGCAGAGACCCAGTACTTC. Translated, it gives CASMYAETQYF.

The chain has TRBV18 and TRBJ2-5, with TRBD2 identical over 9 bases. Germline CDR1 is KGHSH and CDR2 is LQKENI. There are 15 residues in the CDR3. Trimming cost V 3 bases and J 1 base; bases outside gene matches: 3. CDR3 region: CASSPVTSGQETQYF. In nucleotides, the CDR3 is TGTGCCAGCTCACCGGTGACTAGCGGCCAAGAGACCCAGTACTTC. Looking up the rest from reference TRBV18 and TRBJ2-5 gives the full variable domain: NAGVMQNPRHLVRRRGQEARLRCSPMKGHSHVYWYRQLPEEGLKFMVYLQKENIIDESGMPKERFSAEFPKEGPSILRIQQVVRGDSAAYFCASSPVTSGQETQYFGPGTRLLVL.

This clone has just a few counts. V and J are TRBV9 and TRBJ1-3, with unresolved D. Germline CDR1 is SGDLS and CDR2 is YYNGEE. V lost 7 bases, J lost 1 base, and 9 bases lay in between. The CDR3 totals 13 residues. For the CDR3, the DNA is TGTGCCAGCTCCGATAGTTCTGGAAACACCATATATTTT. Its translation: CASSDSSGNTIYF.

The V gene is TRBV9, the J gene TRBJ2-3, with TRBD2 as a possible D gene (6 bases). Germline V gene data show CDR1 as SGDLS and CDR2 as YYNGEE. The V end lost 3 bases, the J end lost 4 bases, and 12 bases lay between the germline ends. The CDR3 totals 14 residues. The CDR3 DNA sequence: TGTGCCAGCAGCGATCGACTAGTGCCAGATACGCAGTATTTT. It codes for CASSDRLVPDTQYF.

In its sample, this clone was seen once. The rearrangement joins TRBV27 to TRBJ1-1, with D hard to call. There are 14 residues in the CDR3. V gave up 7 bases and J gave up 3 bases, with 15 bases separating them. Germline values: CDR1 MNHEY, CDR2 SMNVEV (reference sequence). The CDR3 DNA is TGTGCCAGCACCCCCTGGGGTCAGGACACTGAAGCTTTCTTT. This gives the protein CASTPWGQDTEAFF.

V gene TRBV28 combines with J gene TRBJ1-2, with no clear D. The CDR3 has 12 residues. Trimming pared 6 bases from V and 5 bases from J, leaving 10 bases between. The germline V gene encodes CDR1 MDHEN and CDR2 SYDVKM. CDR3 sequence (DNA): TGTGCCAGCAGCAGGAGTTCGTATGGCTACACCTTC. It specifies CASSRSSYGYTF.

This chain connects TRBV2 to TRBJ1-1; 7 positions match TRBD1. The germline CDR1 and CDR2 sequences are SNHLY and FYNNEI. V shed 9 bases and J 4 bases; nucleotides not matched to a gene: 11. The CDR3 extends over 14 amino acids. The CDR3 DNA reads TGTGCCAGTGACAGGGTAGGGGGGGGCACTGAAGCTTTCTTT. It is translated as CASDRVGGGTEAFF.

The chain's CDR3 is CASSKGKHSYEQYF. The CDR3 DNA sequence: TGTGCCAGCAGCAAAGGGAAACATTCCTACGAGCAGTACTTC. This rearrangement joins TRBV21-1 to TRBJ2-7. TRBV21-1 is a recognized pseudogene. The CDR3 is 14 amino acids.

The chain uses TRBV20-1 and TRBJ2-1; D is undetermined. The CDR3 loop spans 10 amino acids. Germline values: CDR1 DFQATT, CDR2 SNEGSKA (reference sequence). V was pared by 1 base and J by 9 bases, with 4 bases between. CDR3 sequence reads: CSARVVEQFF. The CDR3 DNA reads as TGCAGTGCTAGAGTAGTTGAGCAGTTCTTC.

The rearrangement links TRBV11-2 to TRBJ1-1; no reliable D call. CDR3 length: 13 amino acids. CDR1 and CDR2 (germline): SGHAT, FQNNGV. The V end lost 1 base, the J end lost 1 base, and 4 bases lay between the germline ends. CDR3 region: CASSLAQNTEAFF. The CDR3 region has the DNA TGTGCCAGCAGCTTAGCGCAGAACACTGAAGCTTTCTTT.

The CDR3 loop reads CASSLVFGADSGANVLTF. The CDR3 bases are TGCGCCAGCAGCTTGGTTTTCGGGGCTGACTCTGGGGCCAACGTCCTGACTTTC. V is TRBV5-1 and J is TRBJ2-6, with D possibly being TRBD1 or TRBD2 (5 bases each). Germline CDR1 SGHRS, CDR2 YFSETQ. Trimming removed 0 bases from V and 0 bases from J, with 13 bases in between. The CDR3 covers 18 residues.

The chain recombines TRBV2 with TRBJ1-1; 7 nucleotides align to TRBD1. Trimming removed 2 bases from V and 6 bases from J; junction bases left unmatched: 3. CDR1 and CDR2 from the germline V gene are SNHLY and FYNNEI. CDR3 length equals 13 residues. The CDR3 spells CASSEQGEAEAFF. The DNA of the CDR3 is TGTGCCAGCAGTGAACAGGGGGAGGCTGAAGCTTTCTTT.

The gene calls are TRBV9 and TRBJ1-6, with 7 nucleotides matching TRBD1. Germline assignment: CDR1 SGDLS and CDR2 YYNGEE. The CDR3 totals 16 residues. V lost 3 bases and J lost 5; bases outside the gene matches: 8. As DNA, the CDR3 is TGTGCCAGCAGCGCCCCAGGGGGGGCGGATAATTCACCCCTCCACTTT. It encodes CASSAPGGADNSPLHF.

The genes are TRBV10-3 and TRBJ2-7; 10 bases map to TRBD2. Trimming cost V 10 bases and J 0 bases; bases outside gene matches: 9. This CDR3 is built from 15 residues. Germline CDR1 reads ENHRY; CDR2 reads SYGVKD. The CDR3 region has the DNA TGTGCCACCTCAGGACTAGCGGAGTTCTCCTACGAGCAGTACTTC. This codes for CATSGLAEFSYEQYF.